This TCR beta chain was retrieved from a study of beta chain features in type 1 diabetes. Study-level results: Overrepresentation of cells with high TCR expression could result from cDNA sequencing. It was among patients, rather than healthy donors, that naive, central memory and Treg TCRB repertoires appeared more similar.

The entirety of the isolated RNA underwent reverse transcription, so expressed TCRB transcripts were sequenced. This table comes from immunoSEQ multiplex PCR, and its TCRdb copy is limited to in-frame clones, with some not included. Seen here are 120,000 to 150,000 clones, 8.5% to 12% observed once, and the top ten hold roughly 1.4%. As regards this clone: Its antigen remains unidentified.

Averaging approximately 0.11 L, one heparinised blood draw was given by each donor. Isolation of CD4+ naive, central memory, regulatory and stem cell-like memory cells was achieved by sorting via CD45RO/CCR7/CD25/CD127/CD95/CD27. Germline V CDR1 and CDR2: KGHSH, LQKENI. The CDR3 extends over 15 amino acids. With V trimmed by 5 bases and J by 0 bases, 7 bases remained unmatched. The rearrangement uses TRBV18 and TRBJ2-7; TRBD1 aligns across 7 bases. The source of this sequence is a man aged 18 to 29 in good health. What was sequenced was naive CD4+ T cells from blood. CDR3 nucleotide sequence: TGTGCCAGCTCAGCAAATGGACAGGACTCCTACGAGCAGTACTTC. This translates into CASSANGQDSYEQYF.